The 24 T cell receptor beta chains given below trace back to one sample, sequenced in a study of beta chain features in type 1 diabetes. Study results and caveats: For Type 1 diabetes patients, all four CD4+ subsets carried TCRB CDR3s that were moderately but significantly shorter.

As every portion of the isolated RNA was reverse transcribed, the sequencing read expressed TCRB transcripts. TCRdb's table, derived via immunoSEQ multiplex PCR, lists solely in-frame clones and lacks some. The repertoire consists of 20,000 to 30,000 clones, with 55% to 70% occurring once and the leading ten covering 4% to 4.5%. Their antigen targets remain unknown. Sequencing was performed on Tregs from blood. The receptors originated from a man younger than 35 with type 1 diabetes.

The V gene is TRBV29-1, the J gene TRBJ2-6; D is possibly TRBD2 (5 bases). The CDR3 is 16 residues long. Germline CDR1 reads SQVTM; CDR2 reads ANQGSEA. The V end lost 4 bases, the J end lost 0 bases, and 13 bases lay between the germline ends. CDR3 bases: TGCAGCGTTGTTCCCCGGAGGAGCTCTGGGGCCAACGTCCTGACTTTC. Protein: CSVVPRRSSGANVLTF.

The chain recombines TRBV28 with TRBJ2-7; maybe TRBD2 (7 bases). Trimming cost V 6 bases and J 4 bases, with 19 bases left between them. Looked up from germline, CDR1 is MDHEN and CDR2 is SYDVKM. This CDR3 contains 15 residues. The CDR3 DNA reads as TGTGCCAGCAGCCCCCCCGGCGGGGGCCCGTACGAGCAGTACTTC. Protein: CASSPPGGGPYEQYF.

The CDR3 sequence is CASSSTPATNEKLFF. CDR3 DNA sequence: TGCGCCAGCAGCTCTACCCCTGCAACTAATGAAAAACTGTTTTTT. V gene TRBV5-1 combines with J gene TRBJ1-4; D unclear. The CDR3 is made up of 15 amino acids. Germline CDR1 and CDR2: SGHRS and YFSETQ. The V gene lost 3 bases and the J gene lost 0 bases, with 9 bases spanning the gap.

V and J are TRBV27 and TRBJ1-5, with TRBD1 matching 8 bases. Germline V gene lookup returns CDR1 MNHEY and CDR2 SMNVEV (reference sequence). V dropped 5 bases and J dropped 6; count of bases not matched to a gene: 9. There are 15 residues in the CDR3. The CDR3 DNA sequence: TGTGCCAGCAGTCCCCTCGGACAGGGAGGTCAGCCCCAGCATTTT. It yields the protein CASSPLGQGGQPQHF.

By share of the sample, this clone is medium-sized. This chain connects TRBV10-2 to TRBJ2-3; TRBD2 agrees at 9 bases. This CDR3 is built from 14 residues. Per the germline V gene, CDR1 is WSHSY and CDR2 is SAAADI. Trimming took 5 bases from V and 3 from J; bases not matched to a gene: 3. The CDR3 DNA reads as TGCGCCAGCAGTTTAGCGGGAGCAACAGATACGCAGTATTTT. This sequence encodes CASSLAGATDTQYF.

There are a few counts of this clone. The genes are TRBV7-2 and TRBJ2-2, with 10 bases identical to TRBD2. V dropped 2 bases and J dropped 3; count of bases not matched to a gene: 6. CDR3 length: 17 amino acids. Germline V gene sequence: CDR1 SGHTA, CDR2 FQGNSA. CDR3 loop: CASSLPKAGGHTGELFF. DNA of the CDR3: TGTGCCAGCAGCTTACCCAAAGCGGGGGGGCACACCGGGGAGCTGTTTTTT.

The J gene is TRBJ2-1, the V gene TRBV28; 10 bases line up with TRBD1. With V trimmed by 5 bases and J by 9 bases, 13 bases remained unmatched. In germline, CDR1 is MDHEN, CDR2 SYDVKM. This CDR3 comprises 16 residues. Written as DNA, the CDR3 is TGTGCCAGCAGTCCCCACTCCGGACAGGGGGAGGGTGAGCAGTTCTTC. Its protein is CASSPHSGQGEGEQFF.

The V gene is TRBV5-1, the J gene TRBJ2-5; 7 bases align to TRBD1. J gave up 2 bases and V 5 bases, and 3 bases lay outside the gene matches. This CDR3 is built from 13 residues. Looked up from germline, CDR1 is SGHRS and CDR2 is YFSETQ. In DNA, the CDR3 is TGCGCCAGCAGACGGGACAGACAAGAGACCCAGTACTTC. Amino acids: CASRRDRQETQYF.

This clone was seen only a few times. The V gene is TRBV7-8, the J gene TRBJ1-5, with 8 bases aligning to TRBD1. This CDR3 has 16 amino acids. Per germline, CDR1 SGHVS and CDR2 FQNEAQ. V shed 5 bases, J shed 2 bases, and the junction held 8 bases outside the gene matches. In DNA, the CDR3 is TGTGCCAGCAGCCGACTCCCGGGACAGGGCAATCAGCCCCAGCATTTT. It yields the protein CASSRLPGQGNQPQHF.

The CDR3 region is CASSRTGDINTGELFF. CDR3 sequence (DNA): TGTGCCAGCAGCCGCACAGGGGACATCAACACCGGGGAGCTGTTTTTT. This rearrangement joins TRBV14 to TRBJ2-2, with 7 bases aligning to TRBD1. The J segment lost 2 bases and the V segment lost 4 bases, leaving 7 bases of the junction unmatched. This CDR3 contains 16 residues. Germline values: CDR1 SGHDN, CDR2 FVKESK.

V usage is TRBV11-2 and J usage is TRBJ2-7, with D possibly matching TRBD1 (6 bases). The CDR3 has 18 residues. Germline V CDR1 and CDR2: SGHAT, FQNNGV. Trimming left V 5 bases short and J 0 bases short, with 23 bases between. CDR3 sequence (DNA): TGTGCCAGCAGCCCCGGGGCGTGGACAGTAAATAGCTCCTACGAGCAGTACTTC. Translating it yields CASSPGAWTVNSSYEQYF.

This clone is medium-sized (0.01 to 0.1%) by share. The chain employs TRBV21-1 and TRBJ2-7; no DNA check was done on the table's D call, TRBD1. TRBV21-1 is listed as a pseudogene. The CDR3 has 13 residues. The CDR3 sequence is CATEGDRTHEQYF. CDR3 nucleotide sequence: TGTGCCACCGAGGGGGACAGAACCCACGAGCAGTACTTC.

The rearrangement links TRBV28 to TRBJ1-2; a possible D gene is TRBD1 (5 bases). This CDR3 is 14 amino acids long. From germline, CDR1 is MDHEN and CDR2 SYDVKM. With 4 bases removed from V and 4 bases from J, the gap between germline ends came to 13 bases. The CDR3 nucleotides read TGTGCCAGCAGTTCCTCTGGGAGGGGCTATGGCTACACCTTC. Translating it yields CASSSSGRGYGYTF.

J is TRBJ2-5 and V is TRBV5-5, with D perhaps TRBD2 (5 bases). V shed 0 bases and J shed 2 bases, with 8 bases lying between them. CDR1 is SGHKS, CDR2 YYEKEE, per germline (reference sequence). The length of the CDR3 is 14 residues. The DNA of the CDR3 is TGTGCCAGCAGCTTGGCCGGGGATCAAGAGACCCAGTACTTC. Translated: CASSLAGDQETQYF.

The chain has TRBV10-3 and TRBJ1-6; D uncertain. Germline V lookup: CDR1 ENHRY, CDR2 SYGVKD. The CDR3 sequence is 14 residues long. V was cut by 10 bases and J by 7 bases, with 17 bases left in between. The chain's CDR3 is CATREVYSNSPLHF. The CDR3 DNA follows: TGTGCCACTCGCGAAGTCTACTCGAATTCACCCCTCCACTTT.

This rearrangement joins TRBV6-5 to TRBJ2-5; no clear D. The DNA end is more similar to TRBJ2-7, so the J call may be wrong. This CDR3 region has 15 residues. Germline V gene sequence: CDR1 MNHEY, CDR2 SVGAGI. The CDR3 DNA sequence: TGTGCCAGCAGTTCCCTGACGCGGCCCCCCTACGAGCAGTACTTC. Translating it yields CASSSLTRPPYEQYF.

This clone was detected once. The chain combines TRBV15 with TRBJ2-7; 9 bases match TRBD1. CDR3 size: 14 residues. With V trimmed by 5 bases and J by 6 bases, 8 bases remained unmatched. Germline V gives CDR1 LNHNV, CDR2 YYDKDF (reference sequence). The CDR3 protein is CATSSGQGIAEQYF. CDR3 bases: TGTGCCACCAGCTCGGGACAGGGAATCGCCGAGCAGTACTTC.

The V gene is TRBV7-2, the J gene TRBJ1-4, with a weak D call TRBD1 (5 bases). Trimming pared 1 base from V and 7 bases from J, leaving 13 bases between. CDR3 size: 15 residues. From germline, CDR1 is SGHTA and CDR2 FQGNSA. CDR3 residues: CASSLVYRTSEKLFF. The CDR3, as DNA: TGTGCCAGCAGCTTAGTTTACAGGACGAGTGAAAAACTGTTTTTT.

The table lists this clone with a count of one. The chain uses TRBV14 and TRBJ2-7, with D possibly matching TRBD2 (5 bases). The CDR3 has 14 residues. Trimming took 4 bases from V and 0 from J, leaving 10 bases between them. Germline V lookup: CDR1 SGHDN, CDR2 FVKESK. The CDR3: CASSPRRHSYEQYF. CDR3 in DNA: TGTGCCAGCAGCCCCCGGAGGCACTCCTACGAGCAGTACTTC.

The J gene is TRBJ1-1, the V gene TRBV27; the match to TRBD1 covers 9 bases. This CDR3 has 16 residues. Trimming took 4 bases from V and 3 from J; bases not matched to a gene: 9. Germline CDR1 and CDR2: MNHEY and SMNVEV (reference sequence). This chain's CDR3 is CASSYTGTGIDTEAFF. In DNA form, the CDR3 reads TGTGCCAGCAGTTATACCGGGACAGGGATTGACACTGAAGCTTTCTTT.

This clone came up a few times. This chain connects TRBV18 to TRBJ2-3; 11 bases fit TRBD2. Germline trimming cut 6 bases from V and 2 bases from J; bases unmatched to any gene: 10. The CDR3 length is 17 residues. Germline V gives CDR1 KGHSH, CDR2 LQKENI. CDR3 bases: TGTGCCAGCTCTCTCACTCGACTAGCGGGGACCACAGATACGCAGTATTTT. It specifies CASSLTRLAGTTDTQYF. Full variable domain (remainder filled in from reference TRBV18 and TRBJ2-3): NAGVMQNPRHLVRRRGQEARLRCSPMKGHSHVYWYRQLPEEGLKFMVYLQKENIIDESGMPKERFSAEFPKEGPSILRIQQVVRGDSAAYFCASSLTRLAGTTDTQYFGPGTRLTVL.

In this sample, this clone turned up a few times. This sequence joins TRBV5-6 and TRBJ1-5; 7 bases match TRBD1. Germline V lookup: CDR1 SGHDT, CDR2 YYEEEE. This CDR3 is built from 17 residues. V lost 1 base and J lost 11; bases outside the gene matches: 18. In nucleotides, the CDR3 is TGTGCCAGCAGCTTGAGGGACAGACTGCTAAATCCGTCAGCCCAGCATTTT. This codes for CASSLRDRLLNPSAQHF.

The chain is built from TRBV5-5 and TRBJ2-2; 8 bases map to TRBD2. Losses at the gene ends were 0 bases for V and 0 bases for J; bases not matched to a gene: 1. CDR3 length: 16 residues. The germline CDR1 and CDR2 sequences are SGHKS and YYEKEE (reference sequence). The CDR3 DNA sequence: TGTGCCAGCAGCTTGGCGGGAGGGCCGAACACCGGGGAGCTGTTTTTT. It is translated as CASSLAGGPNTGELFF. Combining the CDR3 with reference TRBV5-5 and TRBJ2-2 gives the whole variable domain DAGVTQSPTHLIKTRGQQVTLRCSPISGHKSVSWYQQVLGQGPQFIFQYYEKEERGRGNFPDRFSARQFPNYSSELNVNALLLGDSALYLCASSLAGGPNTGELFFGEGSRLTVL.

V is TRBV11-2 and J is TRBJ2-1; D ambiguous. V was clipped by 4 bases and J by 0 bases, with 13 bases between them. This CDR3 is built from 16 residues. From germline, CDR1 is SGHAT and CDR2 FQNNGV. The DNA for the CDR3 is TGTGCCAGCAGCTCACAAATAAGGAGCTCCTACAATGAGCAGTTCTTC. Its protein product is CASSSQIRSSYNEQFF.